One and the same sample provided the 32 T cell receptor beta chains below, sequenced in a study of shared clonotypes between healthy human individuals. Measured with immunoSEQ multiplex PCR; TCRdb has only the in-frame clones, and not every one. Of approximately 980,000 clones in the sample, approximately 80% are singletons; the top ten hold approximately 1.5%. The sequenced sample consisted of memory CD4+ T cells sorted from blood. Documented subset: CD45RA-negative fraction. These receptors were taken from a man between 18 and 35 years old in good health.

This clone was seen once. The chain uses TRBV6-1 and TRBJ2-7; a possible D gene is TRBD1 (5 bases). V lost 4 bases, J lost 4 bases, and 17 bases lay in between. This CDR3 spans 15 amino acids. CDR1 is MNHNS, CDR2 SASEGT, per germline. The CDR3 DNA follows: TGTGCCAGCAGTGCATTGGGGCAGGCATCTTACGAGCAGTACTTC. It encodes CASSALGQASYEQYF.

V usage is TRBV6-5 and J usage is TRBJ1-2; 8 bases match TRBD1. V dropped 5 bases and J dropped 2; count of bases not matched to a gene: 7. The germline V gene has CDR1 MNHEY and CDR2 SVGAGI. CDR3 length equals 15 residues. CDR3 region: CASSTWDRPNYGYTF. The CDR3 DNA reads TGTGCCAGCAGTACCTGGGACAGGCCAAACTATGGCTACACCTTC.

This clone showed up many times. This chain connects TRBV2 to TRBJ1-6; TRBD1 agrees at 9 bases. Germline V CDR1 and CDR2: SNHLY, FYNNEI. V shed 5 bases, J shed 0 bases, and the junction held 5 bases outside the gene matches. This CDR3 spans 17 amino acids. The CDR3 is CASSTGTGSSYNSPLHF. The CDR3 bases are TGTGCCAGCAGTACCGGGACAGGGAGCTCCTATAATTCACCCCTCCACTTT. The whole variable domain, filled in from reference TRBV2 and TRBJ1-6, reads EPEVTQTPSHQVTQMGQEVILRCVPISNHLYFYWYRQILGQKVEFLVSFYNNEISEKSEIFDDQFSVERPDGSNFTLKIRSTKLEDSAMYFCASSTGTGSSYNSPLHFGNGTRLTVT.

The chain recombines TRBV27 with TRBJ2-5, with D possibly TRBD2 on 5 matching bases. Germline V gives CDR1 MNHEY, CDR2 SMNVEV (reference sequence). The length of the CDR3 is 16 residues. V was shortened by 10 bases and J by 0 bases, with 21 bases between the two germline ends. The CDR3 coding sequence is TGTGCCACCAAATCTTGGCGGGCGGAGAACCAAGAGACCCAGTACTTC. Its protein product is CATKSWRAENQETQYF.

The gene calls are TRBV7-6 and TRBJ2-7, with 8 bases that match TRBD1. The CDR3 has 14 residues. Germline assignment: CDR1 SGHVS and CDR2 FNYEAQ. J gave up 2 bases and V 1 base, and 1 base lay outside the gene matches. CDR3 residues: CASSLEQGAYEQYF. In DNA form, the CDR3 reads TGTGCCAGCAGCTTAGAACAGGGGGCCTACGAGCAGTACTTC.

V and J are TRBV5-1 and TRBJ2-1; D might be TRBD2 (6 bases). CDR3 size: 15 residues. V was clipped by 0 bases and J by 9 bases, with 16 bases between them. Germline V gene data show CDR1 as SGHRS and CDR2 as YFSETQ. CDR3: CASSLASRRGSEQFF. The CDR3 nucleotides read TGCGCCAGCAGCTTGGCGAGCAGGCGGGGCTCTGAGCAGTTCTTC.

The V and J genes are TRBV18 and TRBJ2-3; 7 bases match TRBD2. From germline, CDR1 is KGHSH and CDR2 LQKENI. This CDR3 comprises 12 residues. Trimming at V came to 5 bases and at J to 7 bases, leaving 3 bases not matched to a gene. In nucleotides, the CDR3 is TGTGCCAGCTCAGCGACTAGCTATACGCAGTATTTT. Translation gives CASSATSYTQYF.

This rearrangement joins TRBV18 to TRBJ2-7; 8 positions agree with TRBD2. Germline loops: CDR1 KGHSH, CDR2 LQKENI. J gave up 2 bases and V 1 base, and 16 bases lay outside the gene matches. This CDR3 spans 19 amino acids. In DNA, the CDR3 is TGTGCCAGCTCACCACTAGCGGGGCCAACTAGCGGAAGGGCCTACGAGCAGTACTTC. Encoded protein: CASSPLAGPTSGRAYEQYF. The whole variable domain, remainder taken from reference TRBV18 and TRBJ2-7, is NAGVMQNPRHLVRRRGQEARLRCSPMKGHSHVYWYRQLPEEGLKFMVYLQKENIIDESGMPKERFSAEFPKEGPSILRIQQVVRGDSAAYFCASSPLAGPTSGRAYEQYFGPGTRLTVT.

This rearrangement joins TRBV6-6 to TRBJ2-7; a possible D gene is TRBD1 (6 bases). The CDR3 runs to 14 residues. Germline-derived CDR1 and CDR2 are MNHNY and SVGAGI (reference sequence). Trimming took off 0 bases at V and 3 bases at J, with 9 bases between the two ends. DNA for the CDR3: TGTGCCAGCAGTTACTCCACAGGGAACTACGAGCAGTACTTC. Its translation: CASSYSTGNYEQYF.

Only a few counts were recorded for this clone. This chain links TRBV30 with TRBJ1-2; possible D gene TRBD1, 5 bases. Germline CDR1 reads GTSNPN; CDR2 reads SVGIG (reference sequence). Deletions cut 0 bases from V and 8 bases from J, with 13 bases between. The CDR3 length is 13 residues. The CDR3 coding sequence is TGTGCCTGGAGTGTACAATTAACAGGAGGCTACACCTTC. Amino acid sequence: CAWSVQLTGGYTF.

The J gene is TRBJ1-2, the V gene TRBV6-6; 9 bases are a match to TRBD1. The CDR3 has 13 amino acids. The germline CDR1 and CDR2 sequences are MNHNY and SVGAGI (reference sequence). The ends lost 8 bases at V and 6 bases at J; junction bases unmatched: 7. The CDR3, as DNA: TGTGCCAGCGGTTTACAGGGGGCTAATGGCTACACCTTC. Translated: CASGLQGANGYTF.

V gene TRBV28 combines with J gene TRBJ2-3; D is possibly TRBD2 (6 bases). The CDR3 consists of 16 residues. Between the trimmed V and J ends, which lost 5 bases and 6 bases, there was a span of 21 bases. CDR1 and CDR2 (germline): MDHEN, SYDVKM. CDR3 bases: TGTGCCAGCAGTGGCTCTCGACCAGGGAGGAGGGATACGCAGTATTTT. This sequence encodes CASSGSRPGRRDTQYF.

The V call is TRBV10-3, the J call TRBJ2-7; TRBD1 or TRBD2 may be the D gene (5 bases each). Germline CDR1 ENHRY, CDR2 SYGVKD. CDR3 length equals 14 residues. V shed 3 bases and J shed 5 bases, with 14 bases lying between them. CDR3 sequence: CAISESVQGDEQYF. The CDR3 bases are TGTGCCATCAGTGAATCGGTGCAGGGAGACGAGCAGTACTTC.

V gene TRBV18 combines with J gene TRBJ2-6; TRBD2 might be the D (5 bases). Germline values: CDR1 KGHSH, CDR2 LQKENI. The germline V and J ends were trimmed by 0 bases and 2 bases, with 11 bases remaining between them. This CDR3 spans 17 amino acids. Here the CDR3 DNA reads TGTGCCAGCTCACCACCCGGCGGAGGAACTGGGGCCAACGTCCTGACTTTC. Its protein product is CASSPPGGGTGANVLTF.

The chain couples TRBV5-1 to TRBJ2-1; 7 nucleotides agree with TRBD2. This CDR3 comprises 15 residues. Germline assignment: CDR1 SGHRS and CDR2 YFSETQ. Trimming removed 3 bases from V and 10 bases from J; junction bases left unmatched: 13. CDR3 region: CASSSATSTGTEQFF. The CDR3 DNA is TGCGCCAGCAGCTCCGCGACTAGCACGGGGACGGAGCAGTTCTTC.

This chain connects TRBV10-3 to TRBJ2-7; TRBD1 matches at 9 bases. Per the germline V gene, CDR1 is ENHRY and CDR2 is SYGVKD. The trim removed 5 bases at V and 6 bases at J, leaving 8 bases unmatched. The CDR3 spans 14 residues. The CDR3 here is CAISPPGQGSEQYF. CDR3 sequence (DNA): TGTGCCATCAGTCCTCCGGGACAGGGAAGCGAGCAGTACTTC.

The J gene is TRBJ1-5, the V gene TRBV5-1; D is ambiguous. CDR3 length: 13 amino acids. Trimming left V 3 bases short and J 2 bases short, with 6 bases between. Germline V gives CDR1 SGHRS, CDR2 YFSETQ. The CDR3 bases are TGCGCCAGCAGCTCCGAGGGCAATCAGCCCCAGCATTTT. It specifies CASSSEGNQPQHF.

V gene TRBV7-8 combines with J gene TRBJ1-3, with D hard to call. The germline V gene has CDR1 SGHVS and CDR2 FQNEAQ. This CDR3 is 11 amino acids long. The CDR3 spells CDHSFGNTIYF. CDR3 DNA: TGTGACCACAGCTTTGGAAACACCATATATTTT.

This chain uses TRBV5-1 with TRBJ2-7, with D perhaps matching TRBD2 (6 bases). CDR1 SGHRS and CDR2 YFSETQ come from the germline V gene. There are 14 residues in the CDR3. Trimming left V 0 bases short and J 2 bases short, with 9 bases between. As DNA, the CDR3 is TGCGCCAGCAGCTTGGAGGGACTCCCCTACGAGCAGTACTTC. It yields the protein CASSLEGLPYEQYF. Variable domain in full (rest from reference TRBV5-1 and TRBJ2-7): KAGVTQTPRYLIKTRGQQVTLSCSPISGHRSVSWYQQTPGQGLQFLFEYFSETQRNKGNFPGRFSGRQFSNSRSEMNVSTLELGDSALYLCASSLEGLPYEQYFGPGTRLTVT.

Here the CDR3 DNA reads TGTGCCAGCAGCTTTTGGGGGCCACAAGAGACCCAGTACTTC. As protein: CASSFWGPQETQYF. The J gene is TRBJ2-5, the V gene TRBV7-8; D is possibly TRBD1 (6 bases). The CDR3 totals 14 residues. CDR1 is SGHVS, CDR2 FQNEAQ, per germline. Trimming took 3 bases from V and 2 from J, leaving 10 bases between them.

In its sample, this clone was seen a few times. The chain links TRBV19 to TRBJ1-6; TRBD1 agrees at 9 bases. The CDR3 is 14 residues long. Unmatched junction bases numbered 7, after V lost 7 bases and J lost 9 bases. The germline V gene has CDR1 LNHDA and CDR2 SQIVND (reference sequence). Here the CDR3 reads CASTRAQGASPLHF. The DNA for the CDR3 is TGTGCCAGTACCCGGGCACAGGGGGCTTCACCCCTCCACTTT.

The genes are TRBV30 and TRBJ2-7; D might be TRBD1 (6 bases). In germline, CDR1 is GTSNPN, CDR2 SVGIG (reference sequence). This CDR3 has 13 residues. The V end was cut by 3 bases, the J end by 7 bases, with 16 bases between. CDR3 in amino acids: CAWSAGQTGEQYF. As DNA, the CDR3 is TGTGCCTGGAGCGCTGGACAGACGGGAGAGCAGTACTTC.

This clone has only a few counts. The J gene is TRBJ1-4, the V gene TRBV2; D perhaps matches TRBD1 (5 bases). With 1 base removed from V and 8 bases from J, the gap between germline ends came to 14 bases. Germline values: CDR1 SNHLY, CDR2 FYNNEI. The CDR3 length is 15 residues. CDR3: CASSEGLVGAEKLFF. The DNA of the CDR3 is TGTGCCAGCAGTGAAGGTCTGGTCGGGGCGGAAAAACTGTTTTTT.

With respect to this clone: A read error may produce the germline difference seen at one junction end. The V and J genes are TRBV19 and TRBJ2-1; D is unresolved. The CDR3 is 15 residues long. Per the germline V gene, CDR1 is LNHDA and CDR2 is SQIVND (reference sequence). The CDR3 here is CASSIQYLSFNEQFF. CDR3 in DNA: TGTGCCAGTAGTATCCAGTATCTATCCTTCAATGAGCAGTTCTTC. Complete variable domain (other parts from reference TRBV19 and TRBJ2-1): DGGITQSPKYLFRKEGQNVTLSCEQNLNHDAMYWYRQDPGQGLRLIYYSQIVNDFQKGDIAEGYSVSREKKESFPLTVTSAQKNPTAFYLCASSIQYLSFNEQFFGPGTRLTVL.

This chain uses TRBV30 with TRBJ2-3; unclear D gene. The CDR3 has 14 residues. Germline V CDR1 and CDR2: GTSNPN, SVGIG (reference sequence). V was shortened by 0 bases and J by 8 bases, with 15 bases between the two germline ends. The chain's CDR3 is CAWSVSSLSGTQYF. DNA for the CDR3: TGTGCCTGGAGTGTAAGTTCCCTATCGGGTACGCAGTATTTT.

This chain connects TRBV29-1 to TRBJ2-7; the D is unclear. Trimming removed 7 bases at V and 0 bases at J, with 10 bases between. CDR3 size: 12 residues. Germline values: CDR1 SQVTM, CDR2 ANQGSEA. The CDR3 coding sequence is TGCAGCGCCACCGGTAACTCCTACGAGCAGTACTTC. Amino acids: CSATGNSYEQYF.

This chain links TRBV15 with TRBJ2-7, with D unresolved. Germline V gene data show CDR1 as LNHNV and CDR2 as YYDKDF (reference sequence). The CDR3 is 13 residues long. The V gene lost 5 bases and the J gene lost 3 bases, with 11 bases spanning the gap. In nucleotides, the CDR3 is TGTGCCACCAGCCGTGACACGAACTACGAGCAGTACTTC. Residues: CATSRDTNYEQYF.

The V gene is TRBV7-2, the J gene TRBJ1-5; the match to TRBD1 covers 8 bases. Germline V gene sequence: CDR1 SGHTA, CDR2 FQGNSA. V gave up 4 bases and J gave up 7 bases; unmatched junction bases: 9. This CDR3 contains 15 residues. The CDR3 sequence: CASSSQTGESQPQHF. The DNA of the CDR3 is TGTGCCAGCAGCTCCCAGACAGGGGAAAGCCAGCCCCAGCATTTT.

This chain uses TRBV7-6 with TRBJ2-1; 9 nucleotides match TRBD2. The V gene's germline CDR1 is SGHVS and CDR2 FNYEAQ. This CDR3 is built from 16 residues. With V trimmed by 3 bases and J by 7 bases, 10 bases remained unmatched. Here the CDR3 DNA reads TGTGCCAGCAGCTTGGGCGTAGCGGGAGCAAATAATGAGCAGTTCTTC. Protein product: CASSLGVAGANNEQFF. The full variable domain, in which reference TRBV7-6 and TRBJ2-1 provide the parts outside the CDR3, is GAGVSQSPRYKVTKRGQDVALRCDPISGHVSLYWYRQALGQGPEFLTYFNYEAQQDKSGLPNDRFSAERPEGSISTLTIQRTEQRDSAMYRCASSLGVAGANNEQFFGPGTRLTVL.

This chain joins TRBV5-6 and TRBJ2-3; TRBD1 aligns across 7 bases. The CDR3 sequence is 13 residues long. Germline values: CDR1 SGHDT, CDR2 YYEEEE. J gave up 6 bases and V 2 bases, and 3 bases lay outside the gene matches. CDR3 amino acids: CASSFSGGDTQYF. CDR3 nucleotide sequence: TGTGCCAGCAGCTTTTCAGGGGGTGATACGCAGTATTTT.

V gene TRBV6-1 combines with J gene TRBJ2-1, with 8 bases matching TRBD2. The V and J ends lost 6 bases and 9 bases, in that order; junction bases with no gene match: 10. Germline values: CDR1 MNHNS, CDR2 SASEGT. The CDR3 runs to 14 residues. CDR3 nucleotide sequence: TGTGCCAGCAGCTTACTAGCGGAAACGACTGAGCAGTTCTTC. It is translated as CASSLLAETTEQFF.

The chain has TRBV9 and TRBJ1-1; weak D call: TRBD1 (6 bases). V was trimmed by 4 bases and J by 6 bases, leaving 22 bases between them. Germline CDR1 is SGDLS and CDR2 is YYNGEE. The CDR3 extends over 16 amino acids. CDR3 residues: CASSPRGHTTDPEAFF. The CDR3 DNA is TGTGCCAGCAGCCCTCGGGGACATACCACCGACCCTGAAGCTTTCTTT.